Below are 25 T cell receptor beta chains sequenced from a single sample in a study of Ad26.COV2.S vaccination and SARS-CoV-2 variants. Treatment: around 19 received Ad26.COV2.S at low or high dose, single or two shots; 5 received placebo; per-sample allocation not given. It was on day 63 after the first vaccine or placebo injection that samples were taken. Profiled with immunoSEQ multiplex PCR; TCRdb holds only in-frame clones, not every one. This repertoire shows 300,000 to 350,000 clones, approximately 86% found once; its top ten account for under 2.5%. The sequenced sample was peripheral blood, obtained in a trial of Ad26.COV2.S vaccine versus placebo. The receptors here all came from a person between 18 and 60 years old who received the Ad26.COV2.S COVID-19 vaccine or a placebo.

This clone has more than one count but fewer than ten. V and J are TRBV6-1 and TRBJ1-6; D uncertain. V lost 1 base and J 0 bases, leaving 10 bases between the germline ends. Germline V gene data show CDR1 as MNHNS and CDR2 as SASEGT. The CDR3 is 17 residues long. The CDR3 sequence: CASSEVVVGSYNSPLHF. CDR3 DNA sequence: TGTGCCAGCAGTGAAGTCGTGGTTGGCTCCTATAATTCACCCCTCCACTTT.

The rearrangement uses TRBV19 and TRBJ2-5; 7 bases are a match to TRBD1. The ends lost 5 bases at V and 1 base at J; junction bases unmatched: 7. CDR3 length: 15 amino acids. The germline V gene encodes CDR1 LNHDA and CDR2 SQIVND (reference sequence). In nucleotides, the CDR3 is TGTGCCAGTAGTCTCCCAGGGGGAGCCCAAGAGACCCAGTACTTC. Its protein product is CASSLPGGAQETQYF.

This clone was detected a few times. The CDR3 bases are TGTGCCAGCAGCCGACATGGACAGGGGGCTTCCTCCGTACCCTACGAGCAGTACTTC. Translating it yields CASSRHGQGASSVPYEQYF. The rearrangement uses TRBV7-9 and TRBJ2-7, with 11 bases aligning to TRBD1. The CDR3 totals 19 residues. Germline-derived CDR1 and CDR2 are SEHNR and FQNEAQ (reference sequence). V dropped 5 bases and J dropped 2; count of bases not matched to a gene: 17.

V is TRBV28 and J is TRBJ2-7; TRBD1 matches at 10 bases. With 4 bases clipped from V and 4 bases from J, the junction kept 7 bases outside the gene matches. The CDR3 is 15 residues long. CDR1 is MDHEN, CDR2 SYDVKM, per germline. The CDR3 sequence: CASSSLDRGLYEQYF. The CDR3, as DNA: TGTGCCAGCAGTTCCCTAGACAGGGGGCTTTACGAGCAGTACTTC.

The chain joins TRBV5-6 to TRBJ1-3, with D uncertain. V lost 0 bases, J lost 0 bases, and 13 bases lay in between. Germline assignment: CDR1 SGHDT and CDR2 YYEEEE. The CDR3 covers 17 residues. CDR3: CASSLVLGPSSGNTIYF. CDR3 nucleotides: TGTGCCAGCAGCTTGGTCCTGGGCCCGAGCTCTGGAAACACCATATATTTT.

The rearrangement joins TRBV27 to TRBJ1-4; the D gene is possibly TRBD1 (6 bases). The CDR3 extends over 14 amino acids. The V end was cut by 3 bases, the J end by 6 bases, with 11 bases between. CDR1 MNHEY and CDR2 SMNVEV come from the germline V gene (reference sequence). The CDR3 loop is CASSFGGRDEKLFF. The CDR3 nucleotides read TGTGCCAGCAGTTTCGGGGGGCGAGATGAAAAACTGTTTTTT. The full variable domain, completed using reference TRBV27 and TRBJ1-4, is EAQVTQNPRYLITVTGKKLTVTCSQNMNHEYMSWYRQDPGLGLRQIYYSMNVEVTDKGDVPEGYKVSRKEKRNFPLILESPSPNQTSLYFCASSFGGRDEKLFFGSGTQLSVL.

The chain carries TRBV5-1 and TRBJ2-3; 8 positions agree with TRBD2. Trimming at V came to 4 bases and at J to 5 bases, leaving 9 bases not matched to a gene. CDR1 is SGHRS, CDR2 YFSETQ, per germline. The CDR3 runs 15 residues. The CDR3 region is CASSPGGALGDTQYF. The CDR3 DNA reads TGCGCCAGCAGCCCCGGGGGGGCCTTGGGAGATACGCAGTATTTT.

The CDR3 DNA reads TGTGCCAGCATGGCAGCGACTCCGAAAGAGACCCAGTACTTC. The encoded protein is CASMAATPKETQYF. This chain uses TRBV28 with TRBJ2-5; D ambiguous. Germline V gene data show CDR1 as MDHEN and CDR2 as SYDVKM. The CDR3 spans 14 residues. Trimming took off 7 bases at V and 3 bases at J, with 15 bases between the two ends.

The chain uses TRBV4-2 and TRBJ1-1, with D perhaps TRBD1 (5 bases). Trimming removed 4 bases from V and 6 bases from J, with 15 bases in between. The germline V gene encodes CDR1 LGHNA and CDR2 YNFKEQ. The CDR3 loop spans 14 amino acids. CDR3 nucleotide sequence: TGTGCCAGCAGCCCTAGGGGCCCCCAGGCTGAAGCTTTCTTT. It encodes CASSPRGPQAEAFF.

J is TRBJ2-5 and V is TRBV6-5; TRBD1 agrees at 8 bases. The germline gives CDR1 MNHEY, CDR2 SVGAGI. Losses at the gene ends were 4 bases for V and 5 bases for J; bases not matched to a gene: 9. The CDR3 covers 15 residues. CDR3 in amino acids: CASSFLLGTGETQYF. The CDR3 DNA follows: TGTGCCAGCAGTTTCCTCCTAGGGACAGGCGAGACCCAGTACTTC.

In this sample, this clone turned up once. The chain is built from TRBV4-1 and TRBJ1-3, with no clear D. The CDR3 covers 20 residues. With 1 base removed from V and 0 bases from J, the gap between germline ends came to 22 bases. Germline V gene data show CDR1 as MGHRA and CDR2 as YSYEKL. The CDR3 sequence: CASSQGGGYSHRASGNTIYF. The CDR3 DNA sequence: TGCGCCAGCAGCCAAGGGGGTGGGTACTCACACCGGGCCTCTGGAAACACCATATATTTT.

The rearrangement joins TRBV5-1 to TRBJ1-2; 7 positions match TRBD1. V was pared by 4 bases and J by 1 base, with 7 bases of the junction left unmatched. CDR1 SGHRS and CDR2 YFSETQ come from the germline V gene. The CDR3 spans 15 residues. Here the CDR3 DNA reads TGCGCCAGCAGCGACAGGACAGGCCTTAACTATGGCTACACCTTC. It codes for CASSDRTGLNYGYTF.

V gene TRBV11-2 combines with J gene TRBJ1-2; no definite D call. The V end lost 3 bases, the J end lost 0 bases, and 8 bases lay between the germline ends. There are 14 residues in the CDR3. CDR1 and CDR2 (germline): SGHAT, FQNNGV. The CDR3 nucleotides are TGTGCCAGCAGCTTTACCACAGCTAACTATGGCTACACCTTC. Amino acids: CASSFTTANYGYTF.

The chain joins TRBV6-2 or TRBV6-3 to TRBJ2-3; 7 bases are shared with TRBD2. The length of the CDR3 is 15 residues. With 2 bases clipped from V and 1 base from J, the junction kept 3 bases outside the gene matches. Germline CDR1 MNHEY, CDR2 SVGEGT. CDR3 in DNA: TGTGCCAGCAGTTACCGGAGCGGGGGCACAGATACGCAGTATTTT. It translates to CASSYRSGGTDTQYF.

This clone was picked up one time. The J gene is TRBJ1-5, the V gene TRBV30; TRBD1 might be the D (6 bases). The CDR3 is 17 residues long. The germline V gene encodes CDR1 GTSNPN and CDR2 SVGIG (reference sequence). V gave up 8 bases and J gave up 2 bases, with 25 bases separating them. The CDR3 nucleotides are TGTGCCCCTCGGGGCGGGGGGGCGGACGGGGGCAATCAGCCCCAGCATTTT. Protein product: CAPRGGGADGGNQPQHF.

The rearrangement links TRBV11-3 to TRBJ2-7; TRBD1 matches at 9 bases. This CDR3 contains 14 residues. Germline CDR1 reads SGHNT; CDR2 reads YENEEA. After removal of 4 bases from V and 6 bases from J, the junction contained 7 bases not matched to a gene. The DNA of the CDR3 is TGTGCCAGCAGCTCGGGACAGGGAATTGGCGAGCAGTACTTC. Protein: CASSSGQGIGEQYF.

The chain employs TRBV28 and TRBJ2-1, with 10 bases lining up with TRBD1. The length of the CDR3 is 14 residues. V gave up 5 bases and J gave up 9 bases; unmatched junction bases: 7. Per germline, CDR1 MDHEN and CDR2 SYDVKM. CDR3 DNA: TGTGCCAGCAGTCGGACAGGGGGATTCGGTGAGCAGTTCTTC. It specifies CASSRTGGFGEQFF.

The chain links TRBV7-6 to TRBJ1-3; TRBD1 is a possible D gene (6 bases). In germline, CDR1 is SGHVS, CDR2 FNYEAQ. Trimming took off 4 bases at V and 0 bases at J, with 10 bases between the two ends. This CDR3 region has 15 residues. The CDR3 DNA follows: TGTGCCAGCAGCTCAGTACAGGGCTCTGGAAACACCATATATTTT. This encodes CASSSVQGSGNTIYF. The full variable domain, in which reference TRBV7-6 and TRBJ1-3 provide the parts outside the CDR3, is GAGVSQSPRYKVTKRGQDVALRCDPISGHVSLYWYRQALGQGPEFLTYFNYEAQQDKSGLPNDRFSAERPEGSISTLTIQRTEQRDSAMYRCASSSVQGSGNTIYFGEGSWLTVV.

This clone was found a few times. V is TRBV7-9 and J is TRBJ1-4; maybe TRBD1 (5 bases). Per the germline V gene, CDR1 is SEHNR and CDR2 is FQNEAQ (reference sequence). The CDR3 has 16 residues. The V and J ends lost 2 bases and 0 bases respectively, with 10 bases between them. CDR3 nucleotides: TGTGCCAGCAGCTTATACCAGGGTTCAACTAATGAAAAACTGTTTTTT. As protein: CASSLYQGSTNEKLFF.

V and J are TRBV7-2 and TRBJ2-1; 8 bases agree with TRBD1. Germline V gene sequence: CDR1 SGHTA, CDR2 FQGNSA. V lost 5 bases, J lost 4 bases, and 7 bases stayed unmatched. CDR3 length equals 15 residues. The CDR3 region has the DNA TGTGCCAGCAGCCTGGACAGGGCTTCTTACAATGAGCAGTTCTTC. Protein product: CASSLDRASYNEQFF. Drawing the rest from reference TRBV7-2 and TRBJ2-1, the complete variable domain is GAGVSQSPSNKVTEKGKDVELRCDPISGHTALYWYRQSLGQGLEFLIYFQGNSAPDKSGLPSDRFSAERTGGSVSTLTIQRTQQEDSAVYLCASSLDRASYNEQFFGPGTRLTVL.

The chain uses TRBV5-5 and TRBJ2-3; 9 positions match TRBD2. Germline V gives CDR1 SGHKS, CDR2 YYEKEE (reference sequence). V shed 4 bases and J 4 bases; nucleotides not matched to a gene: 13. The CDR3 has 17 residues. The chain's CDR3 is CASSPTVGRGGPDTQYF. CDR3 sequence (DNA): TGTGCCAGCAGCCCGACGGTCGGGCGGGGGGGCCCAGATACGCAGTATTTT.

The rearrangement joins TRBV7-2 to TRBJ2-7, with 12 nucleotides matching TRBD2. The junction had 3 bases not matched to a gene; V was cut back by 3 bases and J by 0 bases. The CDR3 has 16 amino acids. The germline V gene has CDR1 SGHTA and CDR2 FQGNSA. The CDR3 spells CASSFSSGGASYEQYF. CDR3 coding DNA: TGTGCCAGCAGCTTCTCTAGCGGGGGGGCCTCCTACGAGCAGTACTTC.

The chain combines TRBV6-6 with TRBJ2-5, with D unclear. Germline assignment: CDR1 MNHNY and CDR2 SVGAGI (reference sequence). V was cut by 5 bases and J by 3 bases, with 28 bases left in between. This CDR3 spans 19 amino acids. The CDR3 DNA reads TGTGCCAGCAGTCCCCTAGGCCCCTCAGGACGGGCCCCAAAAGAGACCCAGTACTTC. Amino acids: CASSPLGPSGRAPKETQYF.

V gene TRBV5-5 combines with J gene TRBJ1-1; D unclear. The germline gives CDR1 SGHKS, CDR2 YYEKEE (reference sequence). This CDR3 comprises 13 residues. Trimming took 3 bases from V and 3 from J, leaving 9 bases between them. The CDR3 here is CASSSERDTEAFF. CDR3 DNA: TGTGCCAGCAGCTCGGAAAGGGACACTGAAGCTTTCTTT.

The V gene is TRBV7-9, the J gene TRBJ1-1; possible D gene TRBD1, 5 bases. Trimming removed 2 bases at V and 1 base at J, with 11 bases between. CDR1 is SEHNR and CDR2 is FQNEAQ in the germline V gene (reference sequence). The CDR3 runs 15 residues. In DNA form, the CDR3 reads TGTGCCAGCAGCTTATCGGGGACTGGGAACACTGAAGCTTTCTTT. It encodes CASSLSGTGNTEAFF.